Here is one TCR beta chain with its context. This sample is drawn from a study of control samples from healthy donors and cancer patients. Assay: immunoSEQ multiplex PCR; the TCRdb copy retains only in-frame clones and omits some. The sample consists of 120,000 or so clones, about 93% of them appearing once. What was sequenced was PBMCs. The TCR comes from a man over 45 with head and neck cancer.

CDR3: CAISAGDTQYF. CDR3 bases: TGTGCCATCAGTGCTGGCGATACGCAGTATTTT. The chain joins TRBV10-3 to TRBJ2-3; no firm D call. Germline V gives CDR1 ENHRY, CDR2 SYGVKD. Between the trimmed V and J ends, which lost 4 bases and 6 bases, there was a span of 5 bases. The CDR3 loop spans 11 amino acids.